Listed below are T cell receptor beta chains from one sample, sequenced in a study of healthy donors' naive CD4 and CD8 T cells. MiXCR, run by TCRdb on the reads, gives a single entry per CDR3 protein. The sample records 180,000 or so distinct CDR3 sequences, 65% to 80% being singletons. The sample was naive CD4+ and CD8+ T cells sorted from blood, pooled from several donors. Receptors were obtained from a pool of human donors in good health; the sample pools cells from several healthy donors. The CDR3 runs from the conserved cysteine through the conserved F or W. Fields, in order: V gene, clone size, CDR3 protein. Not all rows give a size; the values are once, few, many and, for expanded clones, a class.

v_call: TRBV20-1; clone_size: -; cdr3_aa: CSASGPATNEQFF
v_call: TRBV15; clone_size: -; cdr3_aa: CATSRIGGTEAFF
v_call: TRBV29-1; clone_size: -; cdr3_aa: CSVPKGTGSAYNEQFF
v_call: TRBV23-1; clone_size: few; cdr3_aa: CASSQSRDPWEQYF
v_call: TRBV29-1; clone_size: -; cdr3_aa: CSVEDTNTEAFF
v_call: TRBV29-1; clone_size: -; cdr3_aa: CSVPRGGTEAFF
v_call: TRBV7-2; clone_size: -; cdr3_aa: CASSSTSGRVTYNEQFF
v_call: TRBV11-2; clone_size: -; cdr3_aa: CASSLTFEKLFF
v_call: TRBV29-1; clone_size: -; cdr3_aa: CSARGGQVYEQYF
v_call: TRBV7-2; clone_size: -; cdr3_aa: CASSVVGLPYGYTF
v_call: TRBV5-1; clone_size: -; cdr3_aa: CASSLVPGNYYEQYF
v_call: TRBV6-5; clone_size: -; cdr3_aa: CASSPDVTSTDTQYF
v_call: TRBV29-1; clone_size: -; cdr3_aa: CSVATDSASYEQYF
v_call: TRBV29-1; clone_size: few; cdr3_aa: CSVEVGSAELFF
v_call: TRBV29-1; clone_size: -; cdr3_aa: CSIGRDQNTEAFF
v_call: TRBV15; clone_size: -; cdr3_aa: CATSRDGGGFYEQYF
v_call: TRBV6-5; clone_size: few; cdr3_aa: CASSYEGTEAFF
v_call: TRBV29-1; clone_size: -; cdr3_aa: CSVELGDRGLNEQFF
v_call: TRBV5-6; clone_size: -; cdr3_aa: CASSSTGGKDGYTF
v_call: TRBV19; clone_size: -; cdr3_aa: CASNRARDYGYTF
v_call: TRBV27; clone_size: -; cdr3_aa: CASSLGPSGTDTQYF
v_call: TRBV6-2/TRBV6-3; clone_size: -; cdr3_aa: CASHLAVSSYNEQFF
v_call: TRBV30; clone_size: few; cdr3_aa: CAWSGGGAAEQFF
v_call: TRBV29-1; clone_size: once; cdr3_aa: CSVAPDNEQFF
v_call: TRBV29-1; clone_size: -; cdr3_aa: CSIDGWTVFTDTQYF
v_call: TRBV15; clone_size: -; cdr3_aa: CATSRVQETQYF
v_call: TRBV19; clone_size: -; cdr3_aa: CASSISGRGIYNEQFF
v_call: TRBV29-1; clone_size: few; cdr3_aa: CSVEVRHANYGYTF
v_call: TRBV10-3; clone_size: -; cdr3_aa: CAISESTQVVGAGLEQFF
v_call: TRBV19; clone_size: few; cdr3_aa: CASSIRAGSYNEQFF
v_call: TRBV6-5; clone_size: -; cdr3_aa: CASSYSLSRGSYEQYF
v_call: TRBV6-5; clone_size: -; cdr3_aa: CASSYASGTNNEQFF
v_call: TRBV6-2/TRBV6-3; clone_size: -; cdr3_aa: CASSPDRGTGELFF
v_call: TRBV19; clone_size: few; cdr3_aa: CASSSQPGTGNSPLHF
v_call: TRBV7-8; clone_size: -; cdr3_aa: CASSRQGFSATNEKLFF
v_call: TRBV6-5; clone_size: -; cdr3_aa: CASSYFGGANTEAFF
v_call: TRBV12-5; clone_size: few; cdr3_aa: CASGLVPDRGNTIYF
v_call: TRBV27; clone_size: -; cdr3_aa: CASSLVLAGGRTDTQYF
v_call: TRBV24-1; clone_size: -; cdr3_aa: CATSGAGGSEQYF
v_call: TRBV29-1; clone_size: once; cdr3_aa: CSAGTGESEQYF
v_call: TRBV11-2; clone_size: few; cdr3_aa: CASSPRTVSGNTIYF
v_call: TRBV29-1; clone_size: -; cdr3_aa: CSVVYGSSYEQYF
v_call: TRBV29-1; clone_size: -; cdr3_aa: CSAKFIQGVYGYTF
v_call: TRBV5-1; clone_size: -; cdr3_aa: CASSMGLAGGADTQYF
v_call: TRBV5-4; clone_size: -; cdr3_aa: CASRFAEGGEETQYF
v_call: TRBV29-1; clone_size: few; cdr3_aa: CSVPGTGRFYGYTF
v_call: TRBV29-1; clone_size: -; cdr3_aa: CSVEASRPDTQYF
v_call: TRBV29-1; clone_size: few; cdr3_aa: CSVVPGVKEDTQYF
v_call: TRBV29-1; clone_size: -; cdr3_aa: CSVVWGENYGYTF
v_call: TRBV6-5; clone_size: -; cdr3_aa: CASSSGHNEQFF
v_call: TRBV29-1; clone_size: -; cdr3_aa: CSVEDRSGGSYEQYF
v_call: TRBV7-8; clone_size: few; cdr3_aa: CASRPPTGSTDTQYF
v_call: TRBV29-1; clone_size: -; cdr3_aa: CSVPGTTQNEQFF
v_call: TRBV6-5; clone_size: few; cdr3_aa: CASSYLGQHHLHF
v_call: TRBV19; clone_size: -; cdr3_aa: CASSITANTEAFF